The 21 T cell receptor beta chains presented below share a single source sample, sequenced in a study of T-cell reconstitution after alpha-beta-depleted transplantation in children. Unique molecular identifiers tagged the TCRbeta library. Each CDR3 protein gets one entry after TCRdb re-called the PCR reads with MiXCR. The sample includes around 700,000 distinct CDR3 sequences, roughly 13% of them seen just once. The sample in question was PBMCs, obtained before TCRalphabeta/CD19-depleted stem cell transplant. The receptors originated from a girl aged 2 to 9 with congenital amegakaryocytic thrombocytopenia, due to receive a stem cell transplant.

The chain recombines TRBV14 with TRBJ2-1; 12 nucleotides line up with TRBD2. J lost 4 bases, V lost 4 bases, and 11 bases had no gene match. The CDR3 consists of 18 residues. Germline values: CDR1 SGHDN, CDR2 FVKESK. CDR3 sequence: CASSPWTSGVGNYNEQFF. The CDR3 bases are TGTGCCAGCAGCCCGTGGACTAGCGGGGTGGGCAATTACAATGAGCAGTTCTTC.

At least ten counts were recorded for this clonotype. The junction differs from germline at one of its ends, possibly a read error. The V call is TRBV5-5, the J call TRBJ2-7; 9 nucleotides align to TRBD2. The CDR3 loop spans 13 amino acids. From germline, CDR1 is SGHKS and CDR2 YYEKEE (reference sequence). CDR3 in amino acids: CASSFTSGYEQYF. In nucleotides, the CDR3 is TGCGCCAGCAGCTTTACTAGCGGGTACGAGCAGTACTTC.

Many counts were recorded for this clonotype. The rearrangement joins TRBV20-1 to TRBJ1-1; the match to TRBD1 covers 10 bases. Germline lookup yields CDR1 DFQATT and CDR2 SNEGSKA (reference sequence). With V trimmed by 3 bases and J by 0 bases, 10 bases remained unmatched. The CDR3 runs to 17 residues. The CDR3 DNA follows: TGCAGTGCTAGGATTACTGGACAGGGGGTGATGAACACTGAAGCTTTCTTT. It specifies CSARITGQGVMNTEAFF.

The CDR3 DNA reads TGTGCCAGCAGTTGGGGACAGGGGGCTGGCTACACCTTC. Its protein is CASSWGQGAGYTF. The genes are TRBV27 and TRBJ1-2; 12 bases map to TRBD1. V shed 4 bases, J shed 7 bases, and the junction held 1 base outside the gene matches. The CDR3 runs to 13 residues. Germline CDR1 reads MNHEY; CDR2 reads SMNVEV (reference sequence).

Many counts were recorded for this clonotype. The V and J genes are TRBV7-9 and TRBJ1-4; D ambiguous. The CDR3 is made up of 13 amino acids. Between the trimmed V and J ends, which lost 3 bases and 8 bases, there was a span of 10 bases. CDR1 SEHNR and CDR2 FQNEAQ come from the germline V gene (reference sequence). In nucleotides, the CDR3 is TGTGCCAGCAGCTTCGACATCGGCGAAAAACTGTTTTTT. The encoded protein is CASSFDIGEKLFF.

Ten or more counts support this clonotype. The J gene is TRBJ1-2, the V gene TRBV10-3, with D hard to call. This CDR3 is built from 14 residues. V was shortened by 7 bases and J by 3 bases, with 15 bases between the two germline ends. Germline V gene sequence: CDR1 ENHRY, CDR2 SYGVKD. The CDR3 DNA reads as TGTGCCATCACCACTAACGGGGAGTACTATGGCTACACCTTC. It is translated as CAITTNGEYYGYTF.

The table lists this clonotype with many counts. This chain joins TRBV20-1 and TRBJ2-3, with D possibly matching TRBD1 (6 bases). The CDR3 contains 13 residues. Germline loops: CDR1 DFQATT, CDR2 SNEGSKA (reference sequence). This CDR3 is CSALDRSTDTQYF. CDR3 sequence (DNA): TGCAGCGCCTTGGACAGAAGCACAGATACGCAGTATTTT.

The DNA for the CDR3 is TGTGCCAGCAGCCATACGCCCTCCGCGGTTGAGCAGTTCTTC. Protein: CASSHTPSAVEQFF. J is TRBJ2-1 and V is TRBV7-7; D is undetermined. Trimming cost V 5 bases and J 9 bases, with 17 bases left between them. Germline V lookup: CDR1 SSHAT, CDR2 FNYEAQ (reference sequence). The CDR3 is 14 amino acids.

There are many counts of this clonotype. V is TRBV20-1 and J is TRBJ2-1; no reliable D call. With 3 bases removed from V and 0 bases from J, the gap between germline ends came to 9 bases. The CDR3 extends over 14 amino acids. The V gene's germline CDR1 is DFQATT and CDR2 SNEGSKA (reference sequence). The CDR3 coding sequence is TGCAGTGCTAGCCCACCGATCTCCTACAATGAGCAGTTCTTC. Amino acid sequence: CSASPPISYNEQFF.

The chain recombines TRBV15 with TRBJ2-7; D gene uncertain. Looked up from germline, CDR1 is LNHNV and CDR2 is YYDKDF (reference sequence). The CDR3 has 14 residues. Trimming took off 3 bases at V and 4 bases at J, with 13 bases between the two ends. The CDR3 region is CATSSVTEQYEQYF. Written as DNA, the CDR3 is TGTGCCACCAGCAGCGTCACGGAGCAGTACGAGCAGTACTTC.

There are many counts of this clonotype. The rearrangement uses TRBV12-3 or TRBV12-4 and TRBJ2-5; D is perhaps TRBD2 (6 bases). CDR3 length equals 13 residues. V lost 5 bases, J lost 4 bases, and 11 bases lay in between. CDR3 nucleotide sequence: TGTGCCAGCAGTAGAGGGACTCCAGAGACCCAGTACTTC. Amino acids: CASSRGTPETQYF.

The chain couples TRBV5-1 to TRBJ2-3, with 8 bases matching TRBD1. Germline V gives CDR1 SGHRS, CDR2 YFSETQ. J lost 7 bases, V lost 4 bases, and 14 bases had no gene match. The CDR3 loop spans 16 amino acids. The CDR3 coding sequence is TGCGCCAGCAGCGAGAACACCGGACAGGGTCTCCATACGCAGTATTTT. This gives the protein CASSENTGQGLHTQYF.

This clonotype appeared a few times. The V gene is TRBV28, the J gene TRBJ2-3; 9 bases agree with TRBD1. With 4 bases clipped from V and 4 bases from J, the junction kept 9 bases outside the gene matches. Germline-derived CDR1 and CDR2 are MDHEN and SYDVKM. The CDR3 loop spans 16 amino acids. The CDR3: CASSSSGTGRADTQYF. The CDR3 region has the DNA TGTGCCAGCAGTTCTTCCGGGACAGGGCGGGCAGATACGCAGTATTTT.

The chain employs TRBV6-2 or TRBV6-3 and TRBJ2-2, with D tentatively TRBD1 or TRBD2 (5 bases each). The germline gives CDR1 MNHEY, CDR2 SVGEGT. The V and J ends lost 0 bases and 8 bases respectively, with 16 bases between them. The CDR3 is 16 residues long. The chain's CDR3 is CASSYSPFVGTGELFF. CDR3 bases: TGTGCCAGCAGTTACTCCCCGTTTGTAGGGACGGGGGAGCTGTTTTTT.

This rearrangement joins TRBV5-5 to TRBJ2-2; D not certain. The ends were cut back, 0 bases at V and 5 bases at J, with 8 bases in the middle. The CDR3 consists of 14 residues. Looked up from germline, CDR1 is SGHKS and CDR2 is YYEKEE (reference sequence). CDR3 nucleotides: TGTGCCAGCAGCTTGGGAAAGGAAACCGGGGAGCTGTTTTTT. It translates to CASSLGKETGELFF.

The chain is built from TRBV10-2 and TRBJ2-5; TRBD1 or TRBD2 may be the D gene (5 bases each). Trimming stripped 7 bases from V and 4 bases from J, with 16 bases between. CDR1 WSHSY and CDR2 SAAADI come from the germline V gene. This CDR3 comprises 14 residues. CDR3 in amino acids: CASKATGRTETQYF. CDR3 bases: TGCGCCAGCAAGGCGACGGGGCGGACAGAGACCCAGTACTTC.

This clonotype was found a few times. This chain links TRBV3-1 with TRBJ2-2; 8 bases align to TRBD1. The CDR3 spans 16 residues. The junction had 7 bases not matched to a gene; V was cut back by 0 bases and J by 7 bases. Germline V gene sequence: CDR1 LGHDT, CDR2 YNNKEL (reference sequence). The CDR3 bases are TGTGCCAGCAGCCAAGATTCCCAGGGGGCTGGCGGGGAGCTGTTTTTT. The encoded protein is CASSQDSQGAGGELFF.

This clonotype came up many times. J is TRBJ2-1 and V is TRBV24-1; perhaps TRBD1 as D (5 bases). The CDR3 runs to 15 residues. V was trimmed by 1 base and J by 4 bases, leaving 10 bases between them. The germline V gene has CDR1 KGHDR and CDR2 SFDVKD. The CDR3 nucleotides read TGTGCCACCAGTGATTTACGAACAGGATACAATGAGCAGTTCTTC. Its protein is CATSDLRTGYNEQFF.

Ten or more counts support this clonotype. V gene TRBV20-1 combines with J gene TRBJ2-2, with D uncertain. Germline lookup yields CDR1 DFQATT and CDR2 SNEGSKA (reference sequence). The ends were cut back, 4 bases at V and 0 bases at J, with 6 bases in the middle. The CDR3 length is 13 residues. Here the CDR3 reads CSATLSNTGELFF. For the CDR3, the DNA is TGCAGTGCTACTCTTTCGAACACCGGGGAGCTGTTTTTT.

This clonotype was recorded a few times. The chain couples TRBV29-1 to TRBJ2-3; 8 bases line up with TRBD1. The CDR3 extends over 18 amino acids. The V gene end was trimmed by 3 bases and the J gene end by 5 bases; junction bases not matched to a gene: 19. Germline loops: CDR1 SQVTM, CDR2 ANQGSEA. The DNA of the CDR3 is TGCAGCGTTGATGGGGATATCAGGGGGCGAGGCCGAAAAGATACGCAGTATTTT. It translates to CSVDGDIRGRGRKDTQYF.

This clonotype was recorded a few times. This chain connects TRBV7-9 to TRBJ2-4, with 11 bases matching TRBD1. Germline V lookup: CDR1 SEHNR, CDR2 FQNEAQ (reference sequence). The CDR3 totals 12 residues. V was pared by 3 bases and J by 12 bases, with 1 base of the junction left unmatched. As DNA, the CDR3 is TGTGCCAGCAGCTTGGACAGGGGGCCTCAGTACTTC. The encoded protein is CASSLDRGPQYF.